This T cell receptor (beta chain) is drawn from a study of neoadjuvant anti-PD-1 for oral cavity cancer. Turning to the study itself: Nivolumab at 3 mg/kg was mostly given biweekly, three to four doses, pre-surgery. Patients without progression received a fourth nivolumab dose around day 43, then surgical resection on days 50-56. Study observations and caveats: Each response group had just a few patients in TCR analyses. Treg/Th17 ratio rose with pretreatment blood and fell with post-treatment tumor TCRbeta clonality.

Time point denoted: after neoadjuvant nivolumab, at surgical resection. V gave up 7 bases and J gave up 6 bases, with 10 bases separating them. The germline V gene has CDR1 MNHEY and CDR2 SMNVEV (reference sequence). The CDR3 runs 13 residues. Repertoires were generated with immunoSEQ multiplex PCR, while TCRdb's copy carries only in-frame clones and drops some. This sample has about 15,000 clones; 35% to 50% occur once, and the top ten carry approximately 43%. With respect to this clone: Antigen specificity is unknown.

Specimen: tumor tissue, collected after nivolumab (anti-PD-1) treatment. The chain employs TRBV27 and TRBJ1-6; D ambiguous. This sequence originates from a person aged 35-79 years with oral cavity squamous cell carcinoma. CDR3 bases: TGTGCCAGCACCTACGGAACTAATTCACCCCTCCACTTT. This codes for CASTYGTNSPLHF.